The source of this T cell receptor beta chain is a study of T-cell memory formation after mild COVID-19. Findings and limits, study-wide: Clones that shrank (day 15 to 85) were balanced CD4/CD8, whereas later expanders leaned CD4+.

TCRdb re-called the 5' RACE reads through MiXCR, storing one row per CDR3 protein. The repertoire has approximately 430,000 distinct CDR3 sequences, more than 20% of them found once; the top ten carry less than 15%. As for this clonotype: Its antigen is still unknown.

V gave up 0 bases and J gave up 5 bases, with 10 bases separating them. The CDR3 has 14 residues. The source material was PBMCs or a T cell subset sorted from them (not recorded which). The TCR originated in an adult woman who had mild COVID-19 (a few samples of this study predate the infection). Cell type and time point are not known. The gene calls are TRBV12-3 or TRBV12-4 and TRBJ1-2, with D possibly TRBD1 on 5 matching bases. CDR3 loop: CASSLAGAPYGYTF. The CDR3 DNA follows: TGTGCCAGCAGTTTAGCTGGGGCCCCGTATGGCTACACCTTC.